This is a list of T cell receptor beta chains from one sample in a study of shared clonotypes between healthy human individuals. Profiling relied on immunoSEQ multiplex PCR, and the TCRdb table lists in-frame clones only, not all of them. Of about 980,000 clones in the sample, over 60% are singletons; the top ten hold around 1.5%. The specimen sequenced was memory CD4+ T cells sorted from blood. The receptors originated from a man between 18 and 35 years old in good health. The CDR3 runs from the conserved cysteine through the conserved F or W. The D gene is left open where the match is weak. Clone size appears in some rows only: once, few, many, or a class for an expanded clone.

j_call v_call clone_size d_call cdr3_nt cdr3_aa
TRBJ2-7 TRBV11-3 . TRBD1 TGTGCCAGCAGCTTGGGACAGGGACAGTTCTACGAGCAGTACTTC CASSLGQGQFYEQYF
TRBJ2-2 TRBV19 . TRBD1 TGTGCCAGTAGTACGGACAGGGGTATCACCGGGGAGCTGTTTTTT CASSTDRGITGELFF
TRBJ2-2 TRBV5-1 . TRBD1 TGCGCCAGCAGCTTGGACAGGGGAAACACCGGGGAGCTGTTTTTT CASSLDRGNTGELFF
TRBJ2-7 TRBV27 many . TGTGCCAGCAGTTTTCTCGTAGGGGGAGGGCCCGGCGAGCAGTACTTC CASSFLVGGGPGEQYF
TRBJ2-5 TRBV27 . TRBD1 TGTGCCAGCAGTATAACGGACAGGGCCGGGACGACCCAGTACTTC CASSITDRAGTTQYF
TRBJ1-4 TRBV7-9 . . TGTGCCAGCAGCTTGACAGCCGAAAAACTGTTTTTT CASSLTAEKLFF
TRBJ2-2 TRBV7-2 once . TGTGCCAGCAGCTTAATTTATTCCGGGGAGCTGTTTTTT CASSLIYSGELFF
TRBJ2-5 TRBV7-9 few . TGTGCCAGCAGCTTAGCGCTCGGGCAGGAAGAGACCCAGTACTTC CASSLALGQEETQYF
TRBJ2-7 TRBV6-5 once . TGTGCCAGCAGCCCGGCGGGAAAGGGGGCCCACGAGCAGTACTTC CASSPAGKGAHEQYF
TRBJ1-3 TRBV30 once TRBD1 TGTGCCTGGAGTATTGGGACAGGGGGATCGGGAGGAAACACCATATATTTT CAWSIGTGGSGGNTIYF
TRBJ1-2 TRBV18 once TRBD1 TGTGCCAGCTCACCAAACAGGGGGATAGACGGCTACACCTTC CASSPNRGIDGYTF
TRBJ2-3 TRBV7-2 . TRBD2 TGTGCCAGCAGCCTCCGGACTAGCGGTACAGATACGCAGTATTTT CASSLRTSGTDTQYF
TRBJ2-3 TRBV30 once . TGTGCCTGGAGTGGGAACCTAGATACGCAGTATTTT CAWSGNLDTQYF
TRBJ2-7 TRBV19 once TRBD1 TGTGCCAGTAGTCTTGGCCGGGCCGGGACAGGGGCCTACGAGCAGTACTTC CASSLGRAGTGAYEQYF
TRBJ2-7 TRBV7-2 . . TGTGCCAGCAGCCTAAGCGACATTCACGAGCAGTACTTC CASSLSDIHEQYF
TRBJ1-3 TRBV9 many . TGTGCCAGCTCGCAGGGATTTCTGCCCTCTGGAAACACCATATATTTT CASSQGFLPSGNTIYF
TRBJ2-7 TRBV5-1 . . TGCGCCAGCAGCTTCGGGGGGCAGACCTACGAGCAGTACTTC CASSFGGQTYEQYF
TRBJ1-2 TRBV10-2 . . TGCGCCAGCAGTGAGTCGAGCTTTTATGGCTACACCTTC CASSESSFYGYTF
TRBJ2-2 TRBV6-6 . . TGTGCCAGCACTATTAACACCGGGGAGCTGTTTTTT CASTINTGELFF
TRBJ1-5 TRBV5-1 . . TGCGCCAGCAGCTTGGGGCCAGAGAACAATCAGCCCCAGCATTTT CASSLGPENNQPQHF
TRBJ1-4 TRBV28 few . TGTGCCAGCAGAGTTGGGAGGGAAAAACTGTTTTTT CASRVGREKLFF
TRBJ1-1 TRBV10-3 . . TGTGCCATCAGAGACCCGACAGTGAACGCTGAAGCTTTCTTT CAIRDPTVNAEAFF
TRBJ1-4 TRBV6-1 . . TGTGCCAGCAGCCGGACCTTTACAACTAATGAAAAACTGTTTTTT CASSRTFTTNEKLFF
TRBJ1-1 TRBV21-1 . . TGTGCCAGCACCAACCAATGGAGGGGGATGAACACTGAAGCTTTCTTT CASTNQWRGMNTEAFF
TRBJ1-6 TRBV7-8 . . TGTGCCAGCAGCTTAGCAGGGAATTCACCCCTCCACTTT CASSLAGNSPLHF
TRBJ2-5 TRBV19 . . TGTGCCAGTAGTAAAAGAGACGGAGAGACCCAGTACTTC CASSKRDGETQYF
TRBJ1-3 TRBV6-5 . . TGTGCCAGCAGCCGCCAGGCTGGAAACACCATATATTTT CASSRQAGNTIYF
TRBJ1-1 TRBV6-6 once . TGTGCCAGCAGCATAAACACTGAAGCTTTCTTT CASSINTEAFF
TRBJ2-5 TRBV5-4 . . TGTGCCAGCAGCCCCGGGGCACGTTACCAAGAGACCCAGTACTTC CASSPGARYQETQYF